This is a list of T cell receptor beta chains from one sample in a study of monozygotic twins with inflammatory bowel disease. From its re-call of the 5' RACE reads, TCRdb lists each CDR3 protein once, without DNA. Its table records 310,000 or so distinct CDR3 sequences. The sequencing input was blood. These receptors were collected from a human donor with ulcerative colitis or Crohn's disease, or a healthy co-twin of an affected twin (not recorded which). Each CDR3 is given with its conserved first and last residue.

CDR3aa | j_gene | v_gene
CASSLAPLAGGIDEQFF | TRBJ2-1 | TRBV5-1
CASSLPPGTGGDKQYF | TRBJ2-7 | TRBV5-1
CSATGTGGGDSPLHF | TRBJ1-6 | TRBV20-1
CATSDYDEGPQHF | TRBJ1-5 | TRBV24-1
CASSPRGGKSSYEQYF | TRBJ2-7 | TRBV27
CASSHNTGELFF | TRBJ2-2 | TRBV12-3/TRBV12-4
CASSLPKQGYYSYEQYF | TRBJ2-7 | TRBV7-9
CASSFGETQPQHF | TRBJ1-5 | TRBV7-9
CASRGLQTGELFF | TRBJ2-2 | TRBV5-1
CASGQGARVTEAFF | TRBJ1-1 | TRBV19
CASSFDGSTGEQYF | TRBJ2-7 | TRBV5-1
CATSDGAEKAEAFF | TRBJ1-1 | TRBV27
CASSPSGEFKDTQYF | TRBJ2-3 | TRBV12-3/TRBV12-4
CASSLTGGSGDYGYTF | TRBJ1-2 | TRBV5-1
CASSRPWGDTQYF | TRBJ2-3 | TRBV7-2
CASNKQGENEQFF | TRBJ2-1 | TRBV28
CSAGHSANTEAFF | TRBJ1-1 | TRBV20-1
CASSSTGTSGTYEQYF | TRBJ2-7 | TRBV5-1
CASFRGDEQFF | TRBJ2-1 | TRBV11-2
CASSYPGQGYGYTF | TRBJ1-2 | TRBV19
CASSLVAPTYNEQFF | TRBJ2-1 | TRBV5-1
CASCCSGKSIEQFF | TRBJ2-1 | TRBV28
CSVNPVPGAATDTQYF | TRBJ2-3 | TRBV20-1
CSASPQGQGNYGYTF | TRBJ1-2 | TRBV20-1
CASSLEGRKNQPQHF | TRBJ1-5 | TRBV28
CASSPTGTPMNTEAFF | TRBJ1-1 | TRBV12-3/TRBV12-4
CAWSVPDRGPEQYF | TRBJ2-7 | TRBV30
CASSLGTSGFEQFF | TRBJ2-1 | TRBV11-3
CASSFVATSALADTQYF | TRBJ2-3 | TRBV11-2
CTSSLDTLGYNEQFF | TRBJ2-1 | TRBV7-2
CASREFRGPAYTNEQFF | TRBJ2-1 | TRBV2
CASSLSAETQYF | TRBJ2-5 | TRBV12-3/TRBV12-4
CASKARGRSQETQYF | TRBJ2-5 | TRBV28
CASSFGGGVAKNIQYF | TRBJ2-4 | TRBV5-4
CASRDSSTDTQYF | TRBJ2-3 | TRBV28
CASSLDAGQPSATF | TRBJ1-2 | TRBV7-2
CASSQVLPGRGTEAFF | TRBJ1-1 | TRBV4-1
CASSLQNRVTDTQYF | TRBJ2-3 | TRBV5-1
CSALTSGQDTDTQYF | TRBJ2-3 | TRBV20-1
CASSVEAGLTSTDTQYF | TRBJ2-3 | TRBV9
CASKARTSYPTRSYNEQFF | TRBJ2-1 | TRBV6-5
CASSLTSGGANIQYF | TRBJ2-4 | TRBV5-1
CAISPRDYEQYF | TRBJ2-7 | TRBV10-3
CASSPGQGVGYGYTF | TRBJ1-2 | TRBV12-3/TRBV12-4
CASTKTSGGADTQYF | TRBJ2-3 | TRBV27
CASSLAGVYYNEQFF | TRBJ2-1 | TRBV27
CASRLIGTQYF | TRBJ2-3 | TRBV28
CASSLVRDSESGKNNTGELFF | TRBJ2-2 | TRBV5-1
CASSERDRLNTEAFF | TRBJ1-1 | TRBV25-1
CASSQVPRGLSYSEQYF | TRBJ2-7 | TRBV4-1
CASSLDSPYGYTF | TRBJ1-2 | TRBV7-2